One sample yielded the 29 T cell receptor beta chains listed below, sequenced in a study of blood T cell repertoires in COVID-19. Sequencing was performed with immunoSEQ multiplex PCR; in TCRdb, only in-frame clones are kept and a portion is missing. Here the sample spans 55,000 to 90,000 clones, roughly 84% being singletons. Input material: peripheral blood. Receptors originate from a woman in her fifties or sixties with acute or convalescent COVID-19.

The rearrangement uses TRBV27 and TRBJ2-1, with 7 bases that match TRBD1. Germline V gene data show CDR1 as MNHEY and CDR2 as SMNVEV (reference sequence). The V gene end was trimmed by 3 bases and the J gene end by 2 bases; junction bases not matched to a gene: 16. The CDR3 has 19 amino acids. The CDR3 region is CASSFTGAVSGAAYNEQFF. The CDR3 DNA reads as TGTGCCAGCAGTTTCACAGGGGCAGTCAGTGGGGCAGCCTACAATGAGCAGTTCTTC.

This rearrangement joins TRBV10-1 to TRBJ1-2; 7 bases are shared with TRBD1. V dropped 6 bases and J dropped 3; count of bases not matched to a gene: 4. In germline, CDR1 is WNHNN, CDR2 SYGVQD (reference sequence). The CDR3 runs 13 residues. The CDR3 spells CASSLDRDYGYTF. The CDR3 DNA is TGCGCCAGCAGCCTTGACAGGGACTATGGCTACACCTTC.

The chain carries TRBV11-2 and TRBJ1-2, with D possibly TRBD1 on 6 matching bases. In germline, CDR1 is SGHAT, CDR2 FQNNGV. With 2 bases removed from V and 2 bases from J, the gap between germline ends came to 9 bases. The CDR3 is made up of 14 amino acids. The CDR3 region has the DNA TGTGCCAGCAGCTTAAACAGGGCCAACTATGGCTACACCTTC. Protein product: CASSLNRANYGYTF.

The chain links TRBV6-5 to TRBJ1-4; D is undetermined. Trimming removed 5 bases from V and 0 bases from J, with 10 bases in between. The CDR3 is 15 amino acids. Per germline, CDR1 MNHEY and CDR2 SVGAGI. CDR3 loop: CASSPRLATNEKLFF. In DNA, the CDR3 is TGTGCCAGCAGTCCGAGGCTTGCAACTAATGAAAAACTGTTTTTT.

The J gene is TRBJ2-1, the V gene TRBV2, with 8 bases that match TRBD2. The J segment lost 5 bases and the V segment lost 6 bases, leaving 0 bases of the junction unmatched. CDR1 and CDR2 from the germline V gene are SNHLY and FYNNEI. The CDR3 covers 12 residues. CDR3 DNA: TGTGCCAGCAGACTAGCGGACAATGAGCAGTTCTTC. This codes for CASRLADNEQFF.

This chain joins TRBV6-4 and TRBJ2-7; 11 bases map to TRBD2. CDR3 length: 15 amino acids. V lost 4 bases to trimming and J lost 2 bases; unmatched junction nucleotides: 4. Germline CDR1 reads MRHNA; CDR2 reads SNTAGT. The CDR3 reads CASSVLAGDTYEQYF. Written as DNA, the CDR3 is TGTGCCAGCAGTGTACTAGCGGGGGATACCTACGAGCAGTACTTC.

The CDR3 coding sequence is TGTGCCATCAGTGCAAACGGGGAGCTGTTTTTT. As protein: CAISANGELFF. The chain uses TRBV10-3 and TRBJ2-2; D remains unclear. This CDR3 spans 11 amino acids. V was shortened by 4 bases and J by 7 bases, with 4 bases between the two germline ends. The germline CDR1 and CDR2 sequences are ENHRY and SYGVKD.

The chain has TRBV19 and TRBJ1-2; D not resolved. The CDR3 length is 13 residues. Trimming removed 6 bases from V and 1 base from J, with 9 bases in between. The germline V gene has CDR1 LNHDA and CDR2 SQIVND (reference sequence). The CDR3 is CASREAGNYGYTF. The CDR3 coding sequence is TGTGCCAGTAGGGAGGCGGGTAACTATGGCTACACCTTC.

This clone showed up just a few times. The chain uses TRBV6-4 and TRBJ2-2; the match to TRBD2 covers 11 bases. The CDR3 sequence is 15 residues long. The V gene's germline CDR1 is MRHNA and CDR2 SNTAGT. V trimming: 5 bases; J trimming: 5 bases; junction bases outside the gene matches: 4. This CDR3 reads CASSQLAGATGELFF. The CDR3 region has the DNA TGTGCCAGCAGTCAACTAGCGGGGGCTACCGGGGAGCTGTTTTTT.

V usage is TRBV4-2 and J usage is TRBJ1-6, with 10 nucleotides matching TRBD1. V shed 0 bases, J shed 9 bases, and the junction held 2 bases outside the gene matches. The CDR3 length is 15 residues. Germline V gene lookup returns CDR1 LGHNA and CDR2 YNFKEQ. CDR3 sequence (DNA): TGTGCCAGCAGCCAAGACCGGGACAGGGGTTCACCCCTCCACTTT. It specifies CASSQDRDRGSPLHF.

This chain connects TRBV9 to TRBJ2-1; D not resolved. The CDR3 is 14 amino acids. Germline lookup yields CDR1 SGDLS and CDR2 YYNGEE. V was pared by 4 bases and J by 6 bases, with 14 bases between. The CDR3 protein is CASSPSVVVNEQFF. CDR3 bases: TGTGCCAGCAGCCCAAGCGTGGTGGTCAATGAGCAGTTCTTC.

The chain is built from TRBV9 and TRBJ2-1; 8 nucleotides align to TRBD2. CDR1 and CDR2 (germline): SGDLS, YYNGEE. The V gene end was trimmed by 4 bases and the J gene end by 4 bases; junction bases not matched to a gene: 7. The CDR3 extends over 15 amino acids. CDR3 DNA sequence: TGTGCCAGCAGCTTCACTAGCGGCGGATACAATGAGCAGTTCTTC. It is translated as CASSFTSGGYNEQFF.

The chain couples TRBV6-5 to TRBJ1-5; 7 positions match TRBD1. CDR3 length equals 13 residues. Germline lookup yields CDR1 MNHEY and CDR2 SVGAGI. Trimming took 6 bases from V and 3 from J; bases not matched to a gene: 2. CDR3 DNA sequence: TGTGCCAGCAGCGGGACAGTCAATCAGCCCCAGCATTTT. Translated: CASSGTVNQPQHF.

Note on this clone: This specimen includes other DNA sequences encoding the same CDR3. The chain has TRBV11-2 and TRBJ1-1, with a possible D match to TRBD1 (6 bases). CDR3 length equals 15 residues. The V gene lost 0 bases and the J gene lost 1 base, with 9 bases spanning the gap. In germline, CDR1 is SGHAT, CDR2 FQNNGV. Written as DNA, the CDR3 is TGTGCCAGCAGCTTAGAAGCAGGGGCGAACACTGAAGCTTTCTTT. Its protein product is CASSLEAGANTEAFF.

This rearrangement joins TRBV5-1 to TRBJ1-3, with a tentative D call TRBD1 (6 bases). CDR1 and CDR2 (germline): SGHRS, YFSETQ. V was trimmed by 5 bases and J by 0 bases, leaving 9 bases between them. There are 14 residues in the CDR3. CDR3: CASSRDNSGNTIYF. The CDR3 DNA reads TGCGCCAGCAGTAGGGACAACTCTGGAAACACCATATATTTT.

The J gene is TRBJ2-2, the V gene TRBV3-1 (or the pseudogene TRBV3-2), with D possibly matching TRBD2 (5 bases). Trimming removed 4 bases from V and 0 bases from J, with 6 bases in between. Germline V gene data show CDR1 as LGHDT and CDR2 as YNNKEL (reference sequence). There are 14 residues in the CDR3. This chain's CDR3 is CASSPGSNTGELFF. The CDR3, as DNA: TGTGCCAGCAGCCCGGGATCGAACACCGGGGAGCTGTTTTTT.

This clone occurred once. The rearrangement links TRBV15 to TRBJ1-5, with a possible D match to TRBD1 (6 bases). V was shortened by 0 bases and J by 4 bases, with 10 bases between the two germline ends. The CDR3 has 15 amino acids. Per the germline V gene, CDR1 is LNHNV and CDR2 is YYDKDF (reference sequence). CDR3 DNA: TGTGCCACCAGCAGAGAAGGGGGAGCTAATCAGCCCCAGCATTTT. Amino acid sequence: CATSREGGANQPQHF. The entire variable domain, with the rest obtained from reference TRBV15 and TRBJ1-5, is as follows: DAMVIQNPRYQVTQFGKPVTLSCSQTLNHNVMYWYQQKSSQAPKLLFHYYDKDFNNEADTPDNFQSRRPNTSFCFLDIRSPGLGDTAMYLCATSREGGANQPQHFGDGTRLSIL.

The chain combines TRBV18 with TRBJ2-1, with 9 bases that match TRBD2. V lost 4 bases to trimming and J lost 10 bases; unmatched junction nucleotides: 2. In germline, CDR1 is KGHSH, CDR2 LQKENI. The CDR3 length is 12 residues. As DNA, the CDR3 is TGTGCCAGCTCACGTGGGACTAGCGAGCAGTTCTTC. It is translated as CASSRGTSEQFF.

This clone came up once. The chain carries TRBV6-2 or TRBV6-3 and TRBJ2-7; 7 nucleotides line up with TRBD1. From germline, CDR1 is MNHEY and CDR2 SVGEGT. The CDR3 extends over 13 amino acids. V lost 1 base and J lost 4; bases outside the gene matches: 1. CDR3 region: CASSYYRGYEQYF. The CDR3 region has the DNA TGTGCCAGCAGTTACTACAGGGGATACGAGCAGTACTTC.

V and J are TRBV10-2 and TRBJ2-1; TRBD1 matches at 7 bases. The CDR3 is 14 amino acids. Looked up from germline, CDR1 is WSHSY and CDR2 is SAAADI. V lost 5 bases and J lost 6; bases outside the gene matches: 7. The CDR3 here is CASSRTGATNEQFF. CDR3 sequence (DNA): TGCGCCAGCAGTAGGACAGGCGCCACCAATGAGCAGTTCTTC.

Only one count was recorded for this clone. This chain joins TRBV5-1 and TRBJ2-3; 11 bases are shared with TRBD2. Germline V CDR1 and CDR2: SGHRS, YFSETQ. The CDR3 length is 17 residues. The ends lost 3 bases at V and 0 bases at J; junction bases unmatched: 6. CDR3 residues: CASSSTTSGDSTDTQYF. The CDR3 DNA reads as TGCGCCAGCAGCTCGACGACTAGCGGGGATAGCACAGATACGCAGTATTTT.

The chain employs TRBV29-1 and TRBJ1-2; D gene uncertain. The germline V gene encodes CDR1 SQVTM and CDR2 ANQGSEA. The CDR3 has 12 residues. V was pared by 3 bases and J by 3 bases, with 8 bases between. The CDR3 sequence: CSVDRFDYGYTF. In nucleotides, the CDR3 is TGCAGCGTTGACAGGTTCGACTATGGCTACACCTTC.

CDR3 amino acids: CASSSNGLETDTQYF. The CDR3 nucleotides are TGCGCCAGCAGCTCAAACGGACTGGAAACAGATACGCAGTATTTT. This chain joins TRBV5-1 and TRBJ2-3; D perhaps matches TRBD2 (5 bases). From germline, CDR1 is SGHRS and CDR2 YFSETQ. Trimming pared 3 bases from V and 3 bases from J, leaving 14 bases between. This CDR3 spans 15 amino acids.

The chain is built from TRBV5-1 and TRBJ2-1; 8 positions match TRBD1. The CDR3 consists of 14 residues. Unmatched junction bases numbered 4, after V lost 2 bases and J lost 6 bases. In germline, CDR1 is SGHRS, CDR2 YFSETQ. The CDR3: CASSFRDRSNEQFF. The CDR3 nucleotides are TGCGCCAGCAGCTTCCGGGACAGGAGCAATGAGCAGTTCTTC.

This chain uses TRBV25-1 with TRBJ1-2; 8 bases fit TRBD1. Unmatched junction bases numbered 6, after V lost 6 bases and J lost 6 bases. The CDR3 consists of 13 residues. CDR1 and CDR2 from the germline V gene are MGHDK and SYGVNS. The CDR3 DNA reads TGTGCCAGCAGACGACAGGGGACGGATGGCTACACCTTC. This codes for CASRRQGTDGYTF.

V is TRBV4-1 and J is TRBJ1-2; 7 bases are a match to TRBD1. The V and J ends lost 0 bases and 2 bases, in that order; junction bases with no gene match: 0. The CDR3 loop spans 14 amino acids. The germline CDR1 and CDR2 sequences are MGHRA and YSYEKL. Written as DNA, the CDR3 is TGCGCCAGCAGCCAAGAACAGGGGAACTATGGCTACACCTTC. Amino acids: CASSQEQGNYGYTF.

The chain has TRBV9 and TRBJ1-1; TRBD1 agrees at 7 bases. Germline V CDR1 and CDR2: SGDLS, YYNGEE. Trimming took 3 bases from V and 5 from J; bases not matched to a gene: 7. The CDR3 runs to 14 residues. The CDR3 DNA reads TGTGCCAGCAGCGGACAGGGATTTACGACTGAAGCTTTCTTT. Encoded protein: CASSGQGFTTEAFF.

This clone was seen a single time. In nucleotides, the CDR3 is TGCAGCGTTGACTTAGGGCAGGGAACGGGCTACACCTTC. It yields the protein CSVDLGQGTGYTF. The chain carries TRBV29-1 and TRBJ1-2; D possibly corresponds to TRBD1 (5 bases). Germline values: CDR1 SQVTM, CDR2 ANQGSEA. This CDR3 comprises 13 residues. Deletions cut 3 bases from V and 8 bases from J, with 16 bases between. The variable domain in full, with the rest retrieved from reference TRBV29-1 and TRBJ1-2, is SAVISQKPSRDICQRGTSLTIQCQVDSQVTMMFWYRQQPGQSLTLIATANQGSEATYESGFVIDKFPISRPNLTFSTLTVSNMSPEDSSIYLCSVDLGQGTGYTFGSGTRLTVV.

V is TRBV9 and J is TRBJ1-5; D may be TRBD1 (6 bases). The CDR3 is made up of 15 amino acids. Trimming left V 7 bases short and J 7 bases short, with 21 bases between. Germline V lookup: CDR1 SGDLS, CDR2 YYNGEE. The CDR3 is CASSSGGGTGQPQHF. Here the CDR3 DNA reads TGTGCCAGCTCCTCCGGGGGGGGCACGGGCCAGCCCCAGCATTTT.